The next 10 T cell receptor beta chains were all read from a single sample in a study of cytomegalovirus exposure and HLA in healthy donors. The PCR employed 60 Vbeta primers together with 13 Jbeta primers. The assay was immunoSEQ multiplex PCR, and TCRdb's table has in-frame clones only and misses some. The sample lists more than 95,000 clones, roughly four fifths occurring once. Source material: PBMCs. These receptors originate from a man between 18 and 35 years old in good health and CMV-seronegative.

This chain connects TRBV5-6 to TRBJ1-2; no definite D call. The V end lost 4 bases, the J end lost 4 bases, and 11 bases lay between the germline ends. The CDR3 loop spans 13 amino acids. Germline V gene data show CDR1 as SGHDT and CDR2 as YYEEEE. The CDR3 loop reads CASSTRIFYGYTF. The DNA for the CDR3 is TGTGCCAGCAGCACAAGAATTTTCTATGGCTACACCTTC. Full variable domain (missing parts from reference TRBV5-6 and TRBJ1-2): DAGVTQSPTHLIKTRGQQVTLRCSPKSGHDTVSWYQQALGQGPQFIFQYYEEEERQRGNFPDRFSGHQFPNYSSELNVNALLLGDSALYLCASSTRIFYGYTFGSGTRLTVV.

CDR3 protein: CASSQVGHANTGELFF. The DNA of the CDR3 is TGTGCCAGCAGCCAAGTGGGACACGCGAACACCGGGGAGCTGTTTTTT. This rearrangement joins TRBV4-2 to TRBJ2-2, with D possibly matching TRBD1 (6 bases). The CDR3 runs to 16 residues. The germline V gene encodes CDR1 LGHNA and CDR2 YNFKEQ. Trimming left V 1 base short and J 0 bases short, with 9 bases between.

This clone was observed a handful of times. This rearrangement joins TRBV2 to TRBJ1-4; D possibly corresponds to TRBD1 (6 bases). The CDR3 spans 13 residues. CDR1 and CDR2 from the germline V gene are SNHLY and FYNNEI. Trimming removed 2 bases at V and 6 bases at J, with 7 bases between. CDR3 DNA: TGTGCCAGCAGTGAAAGGGGGTATGAAAAACTGTTTTTT. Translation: CASSERGYEKLFF.

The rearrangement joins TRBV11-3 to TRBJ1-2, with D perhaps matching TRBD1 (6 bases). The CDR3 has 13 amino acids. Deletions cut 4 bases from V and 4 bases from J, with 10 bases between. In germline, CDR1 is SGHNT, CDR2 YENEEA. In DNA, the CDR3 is TGTGCCAGCAGCTCGACAGGCGGCTATGGCTACACCTTC. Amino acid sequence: CASSSTGGYGYTF.

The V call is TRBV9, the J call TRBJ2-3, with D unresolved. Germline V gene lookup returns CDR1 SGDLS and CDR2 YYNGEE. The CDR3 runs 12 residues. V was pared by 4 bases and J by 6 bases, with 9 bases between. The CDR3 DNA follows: TGTGCCAGCAGCCAACGCGAGGATACGCAGTATTTT. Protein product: CASSQREDTQYF.

CDR3 coding DNA: TGTGCCAGCAGTGCTTCCGGGACAGCCTACAATGAGCAGTTCTTC. Protein sequence: CASSASGTAYNEQFF. The J gene is TRBJ2-1, the V gene TRBV6-1, with TRBD1 matching over 7 bases. The germline V gene has CDR1 MNHNS and CDR2 SASEGT. The length of the CDR3 is 15 residues. The junction had 5 bases not matched to a gene; V was cut back by 4 bases and J by 2 bases.

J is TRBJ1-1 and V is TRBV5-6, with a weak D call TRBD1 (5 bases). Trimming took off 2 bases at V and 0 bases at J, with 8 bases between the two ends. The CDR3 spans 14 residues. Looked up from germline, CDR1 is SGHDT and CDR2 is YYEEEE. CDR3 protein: CASSFGAVNTEAFF. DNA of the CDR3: TGTGCCAGCAGCTTTGGGGCGGTGAACACTGAAGCTTTCTTT.

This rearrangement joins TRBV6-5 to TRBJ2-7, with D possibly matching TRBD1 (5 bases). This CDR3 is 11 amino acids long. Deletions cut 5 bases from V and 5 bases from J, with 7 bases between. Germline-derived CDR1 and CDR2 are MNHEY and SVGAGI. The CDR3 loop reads CASSQGHEQYF. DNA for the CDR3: TGTGCCAGCAGTCAGGGCCACGAGCAGTACTTC.

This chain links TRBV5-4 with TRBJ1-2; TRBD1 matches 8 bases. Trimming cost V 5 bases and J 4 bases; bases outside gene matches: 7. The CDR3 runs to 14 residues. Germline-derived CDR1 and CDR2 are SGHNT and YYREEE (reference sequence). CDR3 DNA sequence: TGTGCCAGCAGGGAGGACAGGGTAGGCTATGGCTACACCTTC. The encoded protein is CASREDRVGYGYTF.

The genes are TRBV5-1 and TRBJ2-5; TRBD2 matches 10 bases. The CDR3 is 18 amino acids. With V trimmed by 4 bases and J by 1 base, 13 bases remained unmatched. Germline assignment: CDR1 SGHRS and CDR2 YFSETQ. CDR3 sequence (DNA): TGCGCCAGCAGCCGGGGGGTTCTAGCGGGGGACATCCAAGAGACCCAGTACTTC. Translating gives CASSRGVLAGDIQETQYF. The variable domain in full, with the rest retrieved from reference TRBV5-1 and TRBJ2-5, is KAGVTQTPRYLIKTRGQQVTLSCSPISGHRSVSWYQQTPGQGLQFLFEYFSETQRNKGNFPGRFSGRQFSNSRSEMNVSTLELGDSALYLCASSRGVLAGDIQETQYFGPGTRLLVL.